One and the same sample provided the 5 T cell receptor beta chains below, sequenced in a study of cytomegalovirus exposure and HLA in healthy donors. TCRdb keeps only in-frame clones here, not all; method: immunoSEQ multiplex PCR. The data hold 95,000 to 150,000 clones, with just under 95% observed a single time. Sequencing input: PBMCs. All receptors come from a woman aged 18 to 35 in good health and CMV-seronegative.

The CDR3 loop reads CASSLWSTGPNSGNTIYF. The DNA for the CDR3 is TGTGCCAGCAGTTTATGGTCGACAGGCCCCAACTCTGGAAACACCATATATTTT. The rearrangement uses TRBV27 and TRBJ1-3, with a tentative D call TRBD1 (6 bases). Trimming pared 1 base from V and 0 bases from J, leaving 16 bases between. The CDR3 runs 18 residues. From germline, CDR1 is MNHEY and CDR2 SMNVEV (reference sequence).

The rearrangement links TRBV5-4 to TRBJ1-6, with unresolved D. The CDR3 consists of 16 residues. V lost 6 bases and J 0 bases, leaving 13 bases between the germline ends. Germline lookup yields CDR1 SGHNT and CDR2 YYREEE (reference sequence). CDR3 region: CASKKAGDSYNSPLHF. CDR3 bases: TGTGCCAGCAAAAAGGCCGGGGACTCCTATAATTCACCCCTCCACTTT.

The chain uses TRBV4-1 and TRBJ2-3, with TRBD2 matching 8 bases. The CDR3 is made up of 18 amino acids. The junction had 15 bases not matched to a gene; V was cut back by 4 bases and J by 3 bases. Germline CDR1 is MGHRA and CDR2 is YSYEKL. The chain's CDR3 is CASSRLTLTSGRTDTQYF. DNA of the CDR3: TGCGCCAGCAGCCGATTAACCTTAACTAGCGGCCGGACAGATACGCAGTATTTT.

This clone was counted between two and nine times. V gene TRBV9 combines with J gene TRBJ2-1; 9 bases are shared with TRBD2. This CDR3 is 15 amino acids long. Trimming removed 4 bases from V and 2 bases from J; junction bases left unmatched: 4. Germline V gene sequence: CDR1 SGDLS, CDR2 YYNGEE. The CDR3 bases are TGTGCCAGCAGCTCCAGACTAGCGGCCTACAATGAGCAGTTCTTC. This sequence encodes CASSSRLAAYNEQFF.

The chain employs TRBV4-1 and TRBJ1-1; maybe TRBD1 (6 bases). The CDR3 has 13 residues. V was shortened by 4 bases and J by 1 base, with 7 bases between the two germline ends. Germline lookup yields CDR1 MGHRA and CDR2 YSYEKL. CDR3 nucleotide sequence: TGCGCCAGCAGCCTGACAGGGAACACTGAAGCTTTCTTT. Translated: CASSLTGNTEAFF.